Listed below are T cell receptor beta chains from one sample, sequenced in a study of blood T cell repertoires in COVID-19. Sequencing was performed with immunoSEQ multiplex PCR; in TCRdb, only in-frame clones are kept and a portion is missing. Of a few hundred thousand clones listed, nearly 90% are singletons. Sequencing input: peripheral blood. Source of these receptors: a man aged 45-60 years with COVID-19, enrolled during active disease. CDR3s include the opening cysteine and the closing phenylalanine or tryptophan. A D gene is named only where the DNA matches it firmly. Clone size appears in some rows only: once, few, many, or a class for an expanded clone.

D	V	J	size	CDR3	DNA
-	TRBV27	TRBJ1-1	-	CASSLLAGNGEAFF	TGTGCCAGCAGTTTATTGGCAGGGAACGGTGAAGCTTTCTTT
TRBD2	TRBV5-1	TRBJ2-3	-	CASSSAGTNADTQYF	TGCGCCAGCAGCTCCGCCGGGACTAACGCAGATACGCAGTATTTT
-	TRBV19	TRBJ2-7	-	CASSIAGDEQYF	TGTGCCAGTAGTATAGCCGGGGACGAGCAGTACTTC
TRBD1	TRBV19	TRBJ1-6	-	CATRGQNNSPLHF	TGTGCCACCCGGGGACAGAATAATTCACCCCTCCACTTT
-	TRBV10-3	TRBJ1-5	-	CATRDTYSNQPQHF	TGTGCCACCAGGGACACGTATAGCAATCAGCCCCAGCATTTT
TRBD1	TRBV2	TRBJ1-2	-	CASRGQVLGYTF	TGTGCCAGCAGGGGACAGGTTTTGGGCTACACCTTC
TRBD1	TRBV27	TRBJ2-3	-	CASSLRLGQGFTDTQYF	TGTGCCAGCAGTCTGCGCCTTGGACAGGGTTTCACAGATACGCAGTATTTT
TRBD1	TRBV6-5	TRBJ1-5	-	CASSPGQGVNQPQHF	TGTGCCAGCAGCCCGGGACAGGGGGTCAATCAGCCCCAGCATTTT
-	TRBV25-1	TRBJ1-3	-	CASSNSWGADTIYF	TGTGCCAGCAGTAATTCCTGGGGCGCGGACACCATATATTTT
-	TRBV3-1/TRBV3-2	TRBJ1-1	-	CASSQGGNTEAFF	TGTGCCAGCAGCCAAGGCGGAAACACTGAAGCTTTCTTT
-	TRBV2	TRBJ2-7	-	CASSDVAITEQYF	TGTGCCAGCAGTGATGTAGCCATCACCGAGCAGTACTTC
-	TRBV6-6	TRBJ1-5	-	CASSPNGDQPQHF	TGTGCCAGCAGCCCCAACGGGGATCAGCCCCAGCATTTT
-	TRBV7-2	TRBJ2-1	-	CASSSDMGSNEQFF	TGTGCCAGCAGCTCAGATATGGGGAGCAATGAGCAGTTCTTC
-	TRBV28	TRBJ2-7	few	CASSQPGLGGMSSYEQYF	TGTGCCAGCAGCCAACCGGGTCTTGGGGGGATGAGCTCCTACGAGCAGTACTTC
TRBD1	TRBV18	TRBJ1-5	-	CASSPPGQGSNQPQHF	TGTGCCAGCTCACCGCCGGGACAGGGTAGCAATCAGCCCCAGCATTTT
TRBD1	TRBV30	TRBJ2-7	-	CAWSPGQGTYEQYF	TGTGCCTGGAGTCCGGGACAGGGGACCTACGAGCAGTACTTC
-	TRBV18	TRBJ2-5	-	CASSPLSQETQYF	TGTGCCAGCTCACCTCTGAGCCAAGAGACCCAGTACTTC
TRBD1	TRBV6-5	TRBJ2-3	few	CASSGQGKDADTQYF	TGTGCCAGCAGCGGACAGGGCAAAGATGCAGATACGCAGTATTTT
TRBD2	TRBV10-3	TRBJ2-1	-	CAISEIRTSGPGGQFF	TGTGCCATCAGTGAGATCCGGACTAGCGGGCCCGGGGGACAGTTCTTC
-	TRBV7-3	TRBJ1-5	-	CASSTPIGDRGNQPQHF	TGTGCCAGCAGCACCCCAATAGGGGATCGGGGCAATCAGCCCCAGCATTTT
TRBD2	TRBV25-1	TRBJ2-1	-	CASSELSGNDNEQFF	TGTGCCAGCAGTGAACTTAGCGGGAATGACAATGAGCAGTTCTTC
TRBD1	TRBV11-2	TRBJ1-1	-	CASSPPGRDRVNTEAFF	TGTGCCAGCAGCCCTCCCGGCCGGGACAGAGTGAACACTGAAGCTTTCTTT
TRBD1	TRBV28	TRBJ2-7	-	CASTPGTGWLVIYEQYF	TGTGCCAGCACCCCCGGGACAGGGTGGCTCGTTATCTACGAGCAGTACTTC
-	TRBV6-1	TRBJ1-3	-	CASSEPFRSGPAIYF	TGTGCCAGCAGTGAACCGTTTAGATCAGGGCCGGCCATATATTTT
TRBD1	TRBV6-5	TRBJ2-3	-	CASRIGQGMTDTQYF	TGTGCCAGCAGAATAGGACAGGGGATGACAGATACGCAGTATTTT
-	TRBV19	TRBJ1-5	-	CASSIVGWRNSNQPQHF	TGTGCCAGTAGTATCGTGGGTTGGAGGAATAGCAATCAGCCCCAGCATTTT
TRBD1	TRBV19	TRBJ1-5	-	CASDQGVNQPQHF	TGTGCCTCAGACCAGGGGGTAAATCAGCCCCAGCATTTT
TRBD2	TRBV4-2	TRBJ2-7	-	CASSQLGLAGAHEQYF	TGTGCCAGCAGCCAACTGGGACTAGCGGGAGCTCACGAGCAGTACTTC
-	TRBV6-6	TRBJ2-3	-	CASSAMLAVSTDTQYF	TGTGCCAGCAGTGCGATGCTAGCCGTTAGCACAGATACGCAGTATTTT
-	TRBV10-2	TRBJ2-1	-	CASSGGAGIDNEQFF	TGCGCCAGCAGTGGAGGTGCGGGGATAGACAATGAGCAGTTCTTC
-	TRBV27	TRBJ2-7	-	CASSLGGTSYEQYF	TGTGCCAGCAGTTTGGGGGGTACCTCCTACGAGCAGTACTTC
TRBD1	TRBV6-2/TRBV6-3	TRBJ2-7	-	CASSYRDSYEQYF	TGTGCCAGCAGTTACCGGGACAGCTACGAGCAGTACTTC
-	TRBV12-3/TRBV12-4	TRBJ1-5	once	CASSLARGQPQHF	TGTGCCAGCAGTTTAGCGCGGGGTCAGCCCCAGCATTTT
TRBD2	TRBV7-8	TRBJ2-1	-	CASSFLWGREDEQFF	TGTGCCAGCAGCTTCCTCTGGGGCCGGGAGGATGAGCAGTTCTTC
TRBD2	TRBV10-1	TRBJ2-3	-	CASSALLREAGMSDTQYF	TGCGCCAGCAGTGCCCTTCTCCGGGAGGCGGGGATGTCAGATACGCAGTATTTT
-	TRBV6-5	TRBJ1-2	-	CASTSFYGYTF	TGTGCCAGCACCTCTTTCTATGGCTACACCTTC
TRBD2	TRBV19	TRBJ2-3	-	CASSIVRLAGVTDTQYF	TGTGCCAGTAGTATAGTGAGACTAGCGGGAGTCACAGATACGCAGTATTTT
-	TRBV12-3/TRBV12-4	TRBJ2-7	-	CASSPGTYEQYF	TGTGCCAGCAGCCCGGGAACCTACGAGCAGTACTTC
TRBD2	TRBV7-9	TRBJ2-7	-	CASSPLGGRSYEQYF	TGTGCCAGCAGCCCCCTGGGCGGGAGGTCTTACGAGCAGTACTTC
TRBD1	TRBV19	TRBJ1-2	once	CASSADRGVNYGYTF	TGTGCCAGTAGTGCGGACAGGGGTGTTAACTATGGCTACACCTTC
TRBD2	TRBV10-2	TRBJ2-1	-	CASSGPAGVVGEQFF	TGCGCCAGCAGTGGCCCCGCGGGAGTTGTTGGTGAGCAGTTCTTC
-	TRBV27	TRBJ2-2	-	CASSFIANTGELFF	TGTGCCAGCAGTTTTATTGCGAACACCGGGGAGCTGTTTTTT
-	TRBV27	TRBJ1-5	-	CASRSRNQPQHF	TGTGCCAGCAGGTCCAGGAATCAGCCCCAGCATTTT
-	TRBV4-2	TRBJ2-7	-	CASSQGSTTTYEQYF	TGTGCCAGCAGCCAAGGTTCGACTACGACCTACGAGCAGTACTTC
-	TRBV6-5	TRBJ2-6	-	CASSPQGFGANVLTF	TGTGCCAGCAGTCCTCAGGGGTTCGGGGCCAACGTCCTGACTTTC
-	TRBV12-3/TRBV12-4	TRBJ2-5	-	CASNGQNKETQYF	TGTGCCAGCAACGGACAGAACAAAGAGACCCAGTACTTC
-	TRBV5-1	TRBJ1-2	few	CASSLETPPNYGYTF	TGCGCCAGCAGCTTGGAGACACCCCCTAACTATGGCTACACCTTC
-	TRBV19	TRBJ1-3	-	CASSIGAGNTIYF	TGTGCCAGTAGTATCGGGGCTGGAAACACCATATATTTT
-	TRBV27	TRBJ1-6	-	CASSFLPTGGRDSPLHF	TGTGCCAGCAGTTTCCTACCCACGGGGGGCAGGGACTCACCCCTCCACTTT
-	TRBV19	TRBJ2-7	-	CASSTVGGVTYEQYF	TGTGCCAGTAGTACCGTGGGGGGAGTCACCTACGAGCAGTACTTC
-	TRBV19	TRBJ1-2	-	CASSIRGQNYGYTF	TGTGCCAGTAGTATACGTGGGCAGAACTATGGCTACACCTTC
-	TRBV20-1	TRBJ1-5	-	CSASIGGDQPQHF	TGCAGTGCTAGTATCGGGGGTGATCAGCCCCAGCATTTT
TRBD1	TRBV14	TRBJ1-2	-	CASSQVARTGGFGGYTF	TGTGCCAGCAGCCAAGTTGCGAGGACAGGGGGCTTTGGTGGCTACACCTTC
-	TRBV2	TRBJ2-7	once	CASSGNWSGYEQYF	TGTGCCAGCAGCGGGAACTGGTCGGGCTACGAGCAGTACTTC
TRBD1	TRBV28	TRBJ2-5	-	CASSTGQVQETQYF	TGTGCCAGCAGTACCGGACAGGTACAAGAGACCCAGTACTTC
-	TRBV3-1/TRBV3-2	TRBJ1-2	-	CASSQRDTYGYTF	TGTGCCAGCAGCCAACGGGACACCTATGGCTACACCTTC
-	TRBV11-3	TRBJ2-3	-	CASSLGSQRGDTQYF	TGTGCCAGCAGCTTAGGGAGTCAGAGAGGAGATACGCAGTATTTT